The 19 T cell receptor beta chains below were found in one sample sequenced in a study of vaccination effects on CD4 cells after COVID-19. Viral peptide pool expansion of antigen-specific CD4+ T cells preceded sequencing in the ViraFEST assay. Cells that had been cultured for 10 days were the source of isolated CD4+ T cells. Absence of prior SARS-CoV-2 infection characterized the vaccine recipients, who showed negative nucleocapsid antibodies. The antigens these receptors bind are not known. Some clones are missing from TCRdb's copy, which holds only in-frame ones; the method was immunoSEQ multiplex PCR. The data hold tens of thousands of clones, with approximately 76% observed a single time. The sequences come from CD4+ T cells from PBMCs cultured with HCoV-NL63 spike peptides, collected before COVID-19 vaccination. The source of these receptors is a human donor who received a COVID-19 vaccine.

The chain links TRBV4-1 to TRBJ2-1, with D possibly being TRBD1 (6 bases). Trimming cost V 1 base and J 7 bases, with 23 bases left between them. Germline assignment: CDR1 MGHRA and CDR2 YSYEKL. The CDR3 sequence is 18 residues long. The CDR3 coding sequence is TGCGCCAGCAGCCAAGTCGACGTTAGACGTTGGGGGCGGAATGAGCAGTTCTTC. It codes for CASSQVDVRRWGRNEQFF.

This rearrangement joins TRBV10-3 to TRBJ2-7, with D unresolved. CDR1 is ENHRY and CDR2 is SYGVKD in the germline V gene. CDR3 length: 13 amino acids. Trimming pared 5 bases from V and 4 bases from J, leaving 12 bases between. In DNA form, the CDR3 reads TGTGCCATCAGTCAAGACACTTTTTACGAGCAGTACGTC. This gives the protein CAISQDTFYEQYV.

The DNA of the CDR3 is TGTGCCAGCAGTTACTGGGACACGGACCTTAATTCACCCCTCCACTTT. It translates to CASSYWDTDLNSPLHF. The chain uses TRBV6-5 and TRBJ1-6; D possibly corresponds to TRBD1 (6 bases). Trimming cost V 1 base and J 6 bases, with 13 bases left between them. In germline, CDR1 is MNHEY, CDR2 SVGAGI. The CDR3 totals 16 residues.

Only one count was recorded for this clone. The rearrangement joins TRBV28 to TRBJ1-2; the D is unclear. The ends were cut back, 3 bases at V and 3 bases at J, with 14 bases in the middle. The CDR3 has 15 amino acids. Germline lookup yields CDR1 MDHEN and CDR2 SYDVKM. CDR3 sequence reads: CASSFAARRYYGYTF. DNA of the CDR3: TGTGCCAGCAGTTTTGCGGCCCGACGATACTATGGCTACACCTTC.

This rearrangement joins TRBV24-1 to TRBJ2-5; D ambiguous. This CDR3 is 12 amino acids long. V was shortened by 8 bases and J by 0 bases, with 6 bases between the two germline ends. Germline assignment: CDR1 KGHDR and CDR2 SFDVKD. The CDR3 DNA reads TGTGCCACCAATGGGGACCAAGAGACCCAGTACTTC. Protein product: CATNGDQETQYF.

The chain is built from TRBV7-3 and TRBJ2-5, with unresolved D. This CDR3 region has 16 residues. V gave up 1 base and J gave up 0 bases, with 12 bases separating them. CDR1 SGHTA and CDR2 FQGTGA come from the germline V gene. The CDR3 is CASSLKGPMNQETQYF. For the CDR3, the DNA is TGTGCCAGCAGCTTAAAAGGGCCCATGAACCAAGAGACCCAGTACTTC.

The gene calls are TRBV29-1 and TRBJ2-3; unclear D gene. CDR1 is SQVTM and CDR2 is ANQGSEA in the germline V gene. Trimming cost V 3 bases and J 0 bases, with 4 bases left between them. The CDR3 loop spans 12 amino acids. Here the CDR3 DNA reads TGCAGCGTTGAGTCCAGCACAGATACGCAGTATTTT. Encoded protein: CSVESSTDTQYF.

The rearrangement joins TRBV5-4 to TRBJ2-5, with D possibly TRBD2 on 6 matching bases. V lost 1 base to trimming and J lost 4 bases, with 11 bases between them. The CDR3 runs 14 residues. The germline V gene has CDR1 SGHNT and CDR2 YYREEE (reference sequence). The chain's CDR3 is CASSLNIGGETQYF. DNA of the CDR3: TGTGCCAGCAGCTTGAATATCGGGGGAGAGACCCAGTACTTC.

V usage is TRBV5-1 and J usage is TRBJ2-3; D perhaps matches TRBD2 (7 bases). In germline, CDR1 is SGHRS, CDR2 YFSETQ. V lost 6 bases to trimming and J lost 0 bases, with 14 bases between them. The CDR3 has 15 amino acids. The CDR3 loop reads CASTRAGASTDTQYF. As DNA, the CDR3 is TGCGCCAGCACTCGGGCGGGGGCCAGCACAGATACGCAGTATTTT.

CDR3 loop: CASSPRVSGQGDQPQHF. The CDR3 DNA follows: TGTGCCAGCTCACCACGCGTCTCCGGACAGGGGGATCAGCCCCAGCATTTT. V is TRBV18 and J is TRBJ1-5; 10 bases agree with TRBD1. Germline CDR1 is KGHSH and CDR2 is LQKENI. The CDR3 has 17 amino acids. V was pared by 1 base and J by 5 bases, with 8 bases of the junction left unmatched. The full variable domain, completed using reference TRBV18 and TRBJ1-5, is NAGVMQNPRHLVRRRGQEARLRCSPMKGHSHVYWYRQLPEEGLKFMVYLQKENIIDESGMPKERFSAEFPKEGPSILRIQQVVRGDSAAYFCASSPRVSGQGDQPQHFGDGTRLSIL.

The chain links TRBV6-5 to TRBJ1-2; D possibly corresponds to TRBD1 (6 bases). V gave up 6 bases and J gave up 8 bases, with 13 bases separating them. Germline CDR1 is MNHEY and CDR2 is SVGAGI. The CDR3 is made up of 12 amino acids. Here the CDR3 DNA reads TGTGCCAGCAGCCCGAACAGGGACGGCTACACCTTC. Amino acids: CASSPNRDGYTF.

The chain couples TRBV2 to TRBJ1-4, with 9 bases identical to TRBD1. The CDR3 totals 16 residues. Germline trimming cut 5 bases from V and 2 bases from J; bases unmatched to any gene: 6. CDR1 SNHLY and CDR2 FYNNEI come from the germline V gene. The CDR3 bases are TGTGCCAGCAGTCCTGACAGGGGGGATACTAATGAAAAACTGTTTTTT. This gives the protein CASSPDRGDTNEKLFF.

This clone was counted between two and nine times. The gene calls are TRBV7-3 and TRBJ2-1; D unresolved. Germline loops: CDR1 SGHTA, CDR2 FQGTGA. The V end lost 5 bases, the J end lost 0 bases, and 8 bases lay between the germline ends. The CDR3 is 14 amino acids. CDR3 protein: CASSPGHSYNEQFF. For the CDR3, the DNA is TGTGCCAGCAGCCCGGGTCACTCCTACAATGAGCAGTTCTTC.

The chain links TRBV11-3 to TRBJ2-1; 9 bases agree with TRBD2. From germline, CDR1 is SGHNT and CDR2 YENEEA. CDR3 size: 15 residues. The V and J ends lost 1 base and 9 bases, in that order; junction bases with no gene match: 7. As DNA, the CDR3 is TGTGCCAGCAGCTTAGCGCCTAGCGGGGCGGGTGAGCAGTTCTTC. Translating gives CASSLAPSGAGEQFF.

This chain connects TRBV7-3 to TRBJ1-2, with a tentative D call TRBD1 (6 bases). The germline V gene encodes CDR1 SGHTA and CDR2 FQGTGA. With 2 bases removed from V and 5 bases from J, the gap between germline ends came to 12 bases. The CDR3 covers 14 residues. The CDR3 nucleotides read TGTGCCAGCAGCTTAGGGGGGGCAGGATATGGCTACACCTTC. This encodes CASSLGGAGYGYTF. Combining the CDR3 with reference TRBV7-3 and TRBJ1-2 gives the whole variable domain GAGVSQTPSNKVTEKGKYVELRCDPISGHTALYWYRQSLGQGPEFLIYFQGTGAADDSGLPNDRFFAVRPEGSVSTLKIQRTERGDSAVYLCASSLGGAGYGYTFGSGTRLTVV.

The chain is built from TRBV27 and TRBJ2-1; 8 nucleotides match TRBD1. V gave up 6 bases and J gave up 5 bases; unmatched junction bases: 6. The CDR3 extends over 14 amino acids. Per germline, CDR1 MNHEY and CDR2 SMNVEV (reference sequence). The CDR3 reads CASRRGQVNNEQFF. CDR3 DNA: TGTGCCAGCAGGCGGGGACAGGTAAACAATGAGCAGTTCTTC.

The chain is built from TRBV10-2 and TRBJ2-2, with TRBD1 matching 9 bases. This CDR3 contains 17 residues. Germline CDR1 WSHSY, CDR2 SAAADI. V trimming: 3 bases; J trimming: 5 bases; junction bases outside the gene matches: 10. The CDR3 DNA reads as TGCGCCAGCAGTGAAGCAAGAAAGACAGGGGGGACCGGGGAGCTGTTTTTT. This encodes CASSEARKTGGTGELFF.

The chain is built from TRBV24-1 and TRBJ2-2; a possible D gene is TRBD2 (6 bases). The length of the CDR3 is 17 residues. The V end lost 7 bases, the J end lost 6 bases, and 23 bases lay between the germline ends. Germline V lookup: CDR1 KGHDR, CDR2 SFDVKD. CDR3 loop: CATSSFNSGRWAGELFF. CDR3 coding DNA: TGTGCCACCAGCTCCTTCAATTCAGGGAGGTGGGCCGGGGAGCTGTTTTTT.

The V call is TRBV3-1 (or the pseudogene TRBV3-2), the J call TRBJ1-3; D may be TRBD1 (5 bases). CDR1 LGHDT and CDR2 YNNKEL come from the germline V gene (reference sequence). V was trimmed by 7 bases and J by 5 bases, leaving 15 bases between them. The CDR3 consists of 14 residues. The CDR3 region is CASTPGTARNTIYF. The CDR3 nucleotides read TGTGCCAGCACACCAGGGACGGCGCGAAACACCATATATTTT.